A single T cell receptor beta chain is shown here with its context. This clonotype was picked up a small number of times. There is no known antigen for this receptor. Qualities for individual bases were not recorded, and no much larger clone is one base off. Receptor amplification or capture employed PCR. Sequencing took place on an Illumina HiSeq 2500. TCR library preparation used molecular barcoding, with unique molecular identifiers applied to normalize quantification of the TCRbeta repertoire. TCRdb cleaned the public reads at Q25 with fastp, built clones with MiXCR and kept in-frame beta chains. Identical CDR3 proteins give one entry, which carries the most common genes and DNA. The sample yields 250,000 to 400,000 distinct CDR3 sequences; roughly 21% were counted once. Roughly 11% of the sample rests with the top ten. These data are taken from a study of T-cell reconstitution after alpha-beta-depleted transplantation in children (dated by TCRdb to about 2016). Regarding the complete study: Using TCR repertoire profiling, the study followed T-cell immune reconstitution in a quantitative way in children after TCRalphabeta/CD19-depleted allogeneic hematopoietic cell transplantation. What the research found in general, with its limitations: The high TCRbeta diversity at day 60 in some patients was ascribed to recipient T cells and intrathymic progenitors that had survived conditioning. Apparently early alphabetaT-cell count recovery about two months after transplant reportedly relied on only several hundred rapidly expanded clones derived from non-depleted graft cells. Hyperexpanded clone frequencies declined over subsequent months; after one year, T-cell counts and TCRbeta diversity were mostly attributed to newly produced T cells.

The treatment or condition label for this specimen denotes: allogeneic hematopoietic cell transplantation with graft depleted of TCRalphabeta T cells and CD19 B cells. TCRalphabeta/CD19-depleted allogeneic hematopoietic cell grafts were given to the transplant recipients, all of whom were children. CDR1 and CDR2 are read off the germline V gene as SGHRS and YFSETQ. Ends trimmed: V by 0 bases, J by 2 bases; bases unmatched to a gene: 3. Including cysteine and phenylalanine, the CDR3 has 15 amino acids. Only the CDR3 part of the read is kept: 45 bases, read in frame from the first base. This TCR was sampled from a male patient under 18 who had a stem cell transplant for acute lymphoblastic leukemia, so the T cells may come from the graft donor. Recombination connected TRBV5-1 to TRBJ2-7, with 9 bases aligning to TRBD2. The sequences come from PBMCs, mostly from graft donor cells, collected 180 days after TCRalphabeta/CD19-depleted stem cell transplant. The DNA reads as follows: TGCGCCAGCAGCTTGGTGGCTAGCGGGACCTACGAGCAGTACTTC. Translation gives CASSLVASGTYEQYF.